These T cell receptor beta chains were read from a single sample in a study of blood T cells in healthy people across ages. Each CDR3 protein is one row after TCRdb ran MiXCR on the 5' RACE reads. The data show over 1,300,000 distinct CDR3 sequences, with approximately 59% seen just once and 5% to 7% held by the top ten. The sample comprised blood. Receptor source: a man aged 18 to 29 in good health. CDR3s include the opening cysteine and the closing phenylalanine or tryptophan. The order of the fields is V gene, clone size, J gene, D gene, CDR3 DNA, CDR3 protein. The D gene is left open where the match is weak. Size is stated for part of the rows, as once, few or many counts, or as a class when the clone is expanded.

>TRBV7-9|.|TRBJ2-3|TRBD1
TGTGCCAGCAGCTTACAGGGACAGGTCTGGGAGCAGTATTTT
CASSLQGQVWEQYF
>TRBV15|.|TRBJ1-5|.
TGTGCCACCAGCAGAGATGGGTCCCTTAATCAGCCCCAGCATTTT
CATSRDGSLNQPQHF
>TRBV28|.|TRBJ2-4|TRBD1
TGTGCCAGCAGTTTAGGAGGACAGGGGGTGCAGTACTTC
CASSLGGQGVQYF
>TRBV7-2|.|TRBJ2-1|TRBD1
TGTGCCAGCAGCCTCCCGCCCTGGGACAGAACTAATCTCAGACAGCAGTTCTTC
CASSLPPWDRTNLRQQFF
>TRBV20-1|.|TRBJ1-1|TRBD1
TGCAGTGCTAGGATCCCAGGGGGGACTGAAGCTTTCTTT
CSARIPGGTEAFF
>TRBV7-9|.|TRBJ1-6|TRBD1
TGTGCCAGCAGCCTAGCCCCGGACAGGGGGCCGGGTTCACCCCTCCACTTT
CASSLAPDRGPGSPLHF
>TRBV9|.|TRBJ2-3|TRBD2
TGTGCCAGCAGCGCCCAGGGACTAGCGGGCGTCGTCACAGATACGCAGTATTTT
CASSAQGLAGVVTDTQYF
>TRBV2|.|TRBJ2-7|.
TGTGCCAGCAAGCGGGCCCACTACGAGCAGTACTTC
CASKRAHYEQYF
>TRBV7-2|.|TRBJ2-7|.
TGTGCCAGCAGCCTCATTCGAGGAGGCTGCGAGCAGTACTTC
CASSLIRGGCEQYF
>TRBV12-3/TRBV12-4|.|TRBJ1-6|.
TGTGCCAGCAGTCGCCTCCCTTTGACTGGGTTTTCACCCCTCCACTTT
CASSRLPLTGFSPLHF
>TRBV12-3/TRBV12-4|.|TRBJ2-3|TRBD2
TGTGCCAGCAGTTCAGAGCGGGAGGTGTTCACAGATACGCAGTATTTT
CASSSEREVFTDTQYF
>TRBV11-2|.|TRBJ1-6|.
TGTGCCAGCAGCTTAGATCCTGGGGGTAATTCACCCCTCCACTTT
CASSLDPGGNSPLHF
>TRBV15|.|TRBJ2-1|TRBD2
TGTGCCACCAGCGCCCGACTAGCGGACAATGAGCAGTTCTTC
CATSARLADNEQFF
>TRBV28|few|TRBJ2-3|.
TGTGCCAGCAGTCCCTCTCGTTTGGTCGTCATTGCAGATACGCAGTATTTT
CASSPSRLVVIADTQYF
>TRBV29-1|.|TRBJ2-1|.
TGCAGCGCCTCCGGGACCAAAGTCTACAATGAGCAGTTCTTC
CSASGTKVYNEQFF
>TRBV5-6|.|TRBJ2-2|.
TGTGCCAGCAGCCTGGGACACGGCGGGGAGCTGTTTTTT
CASSLGHGGELFF
>TRBV6-1|.|TRBJ1-5|TRBD1
TGTGCCAGCAGTGAGTGGACAGGGGGTGGTAATCAGCCCCAGCATTTT
CASSEWTGGGNQPQHF
>TRBV27|.|TRBJ1-1|.
TGTGCCAGCAGCATCGCCAGGAACACTGAAGCTTTCTTT
CASSIARNTEAFF
>TRBV2|.|TRBJ2-7|TRBD1
TGTGCCAGCTTGTCGCTTCAGGGACAGGGGGTGTACGAGCAGTACTTC
CASLSLQGQGVYEQYF
>TRBV25-1|.|TRBJ2-7|TRBD1
TGTGCCAGCAGTGAATCGTACAGGGGCTTGGTCAACGAGCAGTACTTC
CASSESYRGLVNEQYF
>TRBV20-1|.|TRBJ2-7|TRBD2
TGCAGTGCTAGAGGACTAGCGGAAAGATACGAGCAGTACTTC
CSARGLAERYEQYF
>TRBV6-5|.|TRBJ2-7|TRBD1
TGTGCCAGCAGTTATACAGGGGCTACCGAGCAGTACTTC
CASSYTGATEQYF
>TRBV2|.|TRBJ1-5|.
TGTGCCAGCAGTGTGGGCGGGGGAGAAAGCAGGAGCAATCAGCCCCAGCATTTT
CASSVGGGESRSNQPQHF
>TRBV7-9|.|TRBJ2-7|TRBD2
TGTGCCAGCAGCACCCGGACTAGCGGGAGGAGCGAGCAGTACTTC
CASSTRTSGRSEQYF
>TRBV7-9|.|TRBJ1-4|.
TGTGCCAGCAGCTTATTGGAGAGTGCAACTAATGAAAAACTGTTTTTT
CASSLLESATNEKLFF
>TRBV5-1|few|TRBJ2-1|.
TGCGCCAGCAGCTCGACCAGGGGCCGGTTAAGAGAGCAGTTCTTC
CASSSTRGRLREQFF
>TRBV6-6|.|TRBJ1-6|.
TGTGCCAGCCGAGGGATTAATTCACCCCTCCACTTT
CASRGINSPLHF
>TRBV5-1|once|TRBJ2-7|.
TGCGCCAGCGGAGTAATTGGCCAAGAGGCCCAGTACTTC
CASGVIGQEAQYF
>TRBV4-1|.|TRBJ2-3|TRBD2
TGCGCCAGCAGCCAAGAGGGAGGGACCCTACCCCCCACAGATACGCAGTATTTT
CASSQEGGTLPPTDTQYF
>TRBV2|.|TRBJ2-5|TRBD2
TGTGCCAGCAGTCCGGGACTAGCGATGGAGACCCAGTACTTC
CASSPGLAMETQYF
>TRBV29-1|few|TRBJ2-3|.
TGCAGTATTACAACCGGGACAAGCACAGATACGCAGTATTTT
CSITTGTSTDTQYF
>TRBV7-9|.|TRBJ2-1|.
TGTGCCAGCAGCCCCAGACCCCCAGGGGAGGTGAATGAGCAGTTCTTC
CASSPRPPGEVNEQFF
>TRBV27|.|TRBJ2-2|.
TGTGCCAGCAAATTGGCAGGGTTTGACACCGGGGAGCTGTTTTTT
CASKLAGFDTGELFF
>TRBV9|.|TRBJ2-3|.
TGTGCCAGCAGCTGGGGACATAACGCAGATACGCAGTATTTT
CASSWGHNADTQYF
>TRBV11-2|.|TRBJ2-1|TRBD2
TGTGCCAGCAGCCGATTGGAAACGGGACTAGACAATGAGCAGTTCTTC
CASSRLETGLDNEQFF
>TRBV5-1|few|TRBJ2-1|.
TGCGCCAGCAGCTTGGCCCCACTTCTTTCTGAGCAGTTCTTC
CASSLAPLLSEQFF
>TRBV29-1|.|TRBJ2-2|.
TGCAGCGTGGCGGGAAGGGCCGGGGAGCTGTTTTTT
CSVAGRAGELFF
>TRBV27|.|TRBJ2-1|TRBD2
TGTGCCAGCAGTTTACGCGGGGAGGGGTACAATGAGCAGTTCTTC
CASSLRGEGYNEQFF
>TRBV10-3|.|TRBJ2-4|.
TGTGCCATCAGTGATGGCGGGGAGGCCCTAGCCAAAAACATTCAGTACTTC
CAISDGGEALAKNIQYF
>TRBV20-1|.|TRBJ2-2|.
TGCAGTGCTAGACGTTCAGGCTCCGGGGAGCTGTTTTTT
CSARRSGSGELFF
>TRBV7-9|.|TRBJ2-3|TRBD2
TGTGCCAGCAGCAAGGGGACTAGCGGGTATACGCAGTATTTT
CASSKGTSGYTQYF
>TRBV12-3/TRBV12-4|few|TRBJ2-1|TRBD2
TGTGCCAGCAGCGACCCGGGGGGACTAGCGGGACACAATGAGCAGTTCTTC
CASSDPGGLAGHNEQFF
>TRBV25-1|.|TRBJ1-1|.
TGTGCCAGCAACGGGGGTAGCACTGAAGCTTTCTTT
CASNGGSTEAFF
>TRBV4-3|.|TRBJ2-1|TRBD2
TGCGCCAGCAGCCAAGGACTAGCGGGGGAGAACTCCTACAATGAGCAGTTCTTC
CASSQGLAGENSYNEQFF
>TRBV7-8|.|TRBJ2-7|.
TGTGCCAGCAGCCCTCAGGCTGTCTACGAGCAGTACTTC
CASSPQAVYEQYF
>TRBV21-1|.|TRBJ2-7|.
TGTGCCAGCAGCAAAGCACTTACTTGGGGAAGACACTCCTACGAGCAGTACTTC
CASSKALTWGRHSYEQYF
>TRBV20-1|.|TRBJ2-7|.
TGCAGTGCTAGTAAGGGGGAACCCTACGAGCAGTACTTC
CSASKGEPYEQYF
>TRBV4-1|.|TRBJ2-6|.
TGCGCCAGCAGCCAATGGTCGGGGCCTGGGGTCAACGTCCTGACTTTC
CASSQWSGPGVNVLTF
>TRBV6-5|.|TRBJ2-7|.
TGTGCCAGCAGTTACTCGGGACGCCGTAGGGAGCAGTACTTC
CASSYSGRRREQYF
>TRBV29-1|.|TRBJ2-7|.
TGCAGCGTTTTAATCTACGAGCAGTACTTC
CSVLIYEQYF
>TRBV12-3/TRBV12-4|.|TRBJ2-1|TRBD2
TGTGCCAGCAGTTTATCGGCTAGCGGGGGGGCCGGTCGTCGCAATGAGCAGTTCTTC
CASSLSASGGAGRRNEQFF
>TRBV27|.|TRBJ2-7|TRBD1
TGTGCCAGCAGTAATCCCGGGACAGGGTCCTCTATTCACTACGAGCAGTACTTC
CASSNPGTGSSIHYEQYF